This T cell receptor beta chain was sequenced during a study of cytomegalovirus exposure and HLA in healthy donors. PCR involved 60 Vbeta and 13 Jbeta primers. Produced via immunoSEQ multiplex PCR; TCRdb's table is partial and in-frame only. Of almost 95,000 clones in the sample, around 66% were seen once. Trimming removed 5 bases from V and 10 bases from J; junction bases left unmatched: 17. CDR3 length equals 16 residues. From germline, CDR1 is MNHNY and CDR2 SVGAGI (reference sequence). The sequence was obtained from a young man in good health and CMV-seronegative. The sequenced sample consisted of PBMCs. The J gene is TRBJ1-1, the V gene TRBV6-6; 9 positions match TRBD1. The CDR3: CASSRDRVVRSPGAFF. The CDR3 region has the DNA TGTGCCAGCAGTCGGGACAGGGTGGTCCGGTCCCCCGGAGCTTTCTTT.